This TCR beta chain originates from a study of identical twins. The V gene's germline CDR1 is MNHEY and CDR2 SVGEGT. The CDR3 runs 15 residues. Trimming removed 6 bases at V and 3 bases at J, with 17 bases between. This clonotype showed up just a few times. Its antigen is currently unknown. The study's findings and limits: A cross-sectional statistical analysis, not follow-up of the same donors, supported the conclusions. Out-of-frame beta chain sequences displayed weaker excess sharing between twins. Clonotypes of the beta chain that were abundant in cord blood carried fewer insertions (memory repertoires showed none).

Each CDR3 protein gets one entry after TCRdb re-called the 5' RACE reads with MiXCR. Here the sample spans more than 400,000 distinct CDR3 sequences, over 12% being singletons. This same sample was also taken into another study, of yellow fever vaccine responses in identical twins.

This chain uses TRBV6-2 or TRBV6-3 with TRBJ2-5; possibly TRBD1 for D (6 bases). Sequences were obtained from CD4+ T cells sorted from blood. This clonotype was obtained from a woman younger than 30 in good health. CDR3 coding DNA: TGTGCCAGCAGCCCCAAGGAAAGGACAGAAGAGACCCAGTACTTC. It translates to CASSPKERTEETQYF.